The next 18 T cell receptor beta chains were all read from a single sample in a study of vaccination and CD4 T cells after COVID-19 (dated by TCRdb to 2021 to 2024). Interpreted using the paper, the treatment or condition label stands for: roughly ten-day PBMC culture with coronavirus spike peptide pools or control peptides (ViraFEST assay). Library method: PCR. The sample was run on an Illumina iSeq 100. DNA from cultured CD4+ T cells was subjected to TCR sequencing with the Oncomine TCR Beta short-read assay at the Johns Hopkins FTIC core. TCRdb handled the public reads itself, with Q25 trimming in fastp and clone calling in MiXCR, and kept productive beta chains. Rows with one shared CDR3 protein collapse into an entry with the most common genes and DNA. The sample table contains tens of thousands of distinct CDR3 sequences; only one count was recorded for about two fifths of them. Clones ranked in the top ten supply about an eighth of the sample.

The antigens of these receptors remain unknown. What was sequenced was CD4+ T cells from blood, cultured in vitro. The source of these receptors is a human donor who had recovered from COVID-19.

The chain links TRBV6-1 to TRBJ1-2; D unresolved. The CDR3 sequence is 12 residues long. Germline CDR1 reads MNHNS; CDR2 reads SASEGT. V was cut by 2 bases and J by 7 bases, with 8 bases left in between. In DNA, the CDR3 is TGTGCCAGCAGTGAAACGTGGGGTGGCTACACCTTC. Protein: CASSETWGGYTF.

DNA of the CDR3: TGTGCCAGAAGCCTGTCAGTAGGGTTTTCGACTGAAGCTTTCTTT. Its protein is CARSLSVGFSTEAFF. The chain combines TRBV5-3 with TRBJ1-1; D gene ambiguous. TRBV5-3 carries the ORF label, with uncertain function. The CDR3 is 15 residues long. Trimming stripped 4 bases from V and 5 bases from J, with 18 bases between.

The chain joins TRBV20-1 to TRBJ2-1; 12 bases are shared with TRBD2. With 3 bases clipped from V and 10 bases from J, the junction kept 7 bases outside the gene matches. The CDR3 spans 14 residues. The germline CDR1 and CDR2 sequences are DFQATT and SNEGSKA (reference sequence). The CDR3 region has the DNA TGCAGTGCTAGCCTAGCGGGGGGGCCCAGCGAGCAGTTCTTC. Amino acid sequence: CSASLAGGPSEQFF.

This chain links TRBV5-1 with TRBJ2-1, with a weak D call TRBD1 (6 bases). CDR1 and CDR2 (germline): SGHRS, YFSETQ. This CDR3 spans 14 amino acids. Trimming shortened V by 5 bases and J by 5 bases, and 14 bases separated the two germline ends. In DNA, the CDR3 is TGCGCCAGCAGAGCAGGGGTTGCTGACAATGAGCAGTTCTTC. Amino acid sequence: CASRAGVADNEQFF.

The rearrangement joins TRBV7-8 to TRBJ1-2; 7 bases are a match to TRBD1. Germline loops: CDR1 SGHVS, CDR2 FQNEAQ. CDR3 length: 13 amino acids. With 4 bases clipped from V and 7 bases from J, the junction kept 6 bases outside the gene matches. CDR3 sequence (DNA): TGTGCCAGCAGCTCCGACAGGGAGGGTGGCTACACCTTC. This codes for CASSSDREGGYTF.

The sample holds a few counts of this clonotype. The chain recombines TRBV6-1 with TRBJ1-1; 7 bases match TRBD1. Germline trimming cut 6 bases from V and 1 base from J; bases unmatched to any gene: 5. Germline V gene data show CDR1 as MNHNS and CDR2 as SASEGT. The CDR3 is made up of 14 amino acids. CDR3 sequence: CASSTRQGNTEAFF. The CDR3 region has the DNA TGTGCCAGCAGCACGCGACAGGGGAACACTGAAGCTTTCTTT.

J is TRBJ2-3 and V is TRBV5-4; TRBD2 agrees at 10 bases. CDR3 length: 15 residues. The junction had 3 bases not matched to a gene; V was cut back by 2 bases and J by 3 bases. Germline CDR1 and CDR2: SGHNT and YYREEE (reference sequence). CDR3 bases: TGTGCCAGCAGCTTTACTAGCGGGGATACAGATACGCAGTATTTT. Translating it yields CASSFTSGDTDTQYF.

This clonotype was detected only a few times. The CDR3 sequence: CATSRDAREEAFF. CDR3 in DNA: TGTGCCACCAGCAGAGATGCCCGGGAGGAAGCTTTCTTT. This chain links TRBV15 with TRBJ1-1; D is unclear. The CDR3 runs 13 residues. Germline V gene data show CDR1 as LNHNV and CDR2 as YYDKDF (reference sequence). Trimming shortened V by 0 bases and J by 8 bases, and 10 bases separated the two germline ends. The complete variable domain, with remaining parts taken from reference TRBV15 and TRBJ1-1, reads DAMVIQNPRYQVTQFGKPVTLSCSQTLNHNVMYWYQQKSSQAPKLLFHYYDKDFNNEADTPDNFQSRRPNTSFCFLDIRSPGLGDTAMYLCATSRDAREEAFFGQGTRLTVV.

The V and J genes are TRBV6-5 and TRBJ2-4, with 9 positions matching TRBD2. This CDR3 spans 15 amino acids. Germline V CDR1 and CDR2: MNHEY, SVGAGI. V shed 2 bases and J 1 base; nucleotides not matched to a gene: 0. Written as DNA, the CDR3 is TGTGCCAGCAGTTACAGCGGGGGGGCCAAAAACATTCAGTACTTC. It translates to CASSYSGGAKNIQYF.

The chain links TRBV7-9 to TRBJ2-7; 8 nucleotides match TRBD1. V was clipped by 5 bases and J by 0 bases; unmatched bases: 6. CDR1 SEHNR and CDR2 FQNEAQ come from the germline V gene (reference sequence). The CDR3 spans 15 residues. The CDR3 protein is CASSPWTGNSYEQYF. DNA for the CDR3: TGTGCCAGCAGCCCCTGGACAGGGAACTCCTACGAGCAGTACTTC.

The chain joins TRBV7-2 to TRBJ2-5; maybe TRBD2 (5 bases). V was clipped by 5 bases and J by 7 bases, with 8 bases between them. CDR1 and CDR2 from the germline V gene are SGHTA and FQGNSA. The CDR3 length is 11 residues. The DNA of the CDR3 is TGTGCCAGCAGCCGTGAGGGGACCCAGTACTTC. This translates into CASSREGTQYF.

The gene calls are TRBV4-1 and TRBJ2-7; the D call may be TRBD1 or TRBD2 (5 bases each). CDR1 is MGHRA and CDR2 is YSYEKL in the germline V gene. V was pared by 4 bases and J by 2 bases, with 18 bases between. The CDR3 is made up of 16 amino acids. CDR3: CASSRALRGAPYEQYF. CDR3 DNA: TGCGCCAGCAGCCGCGCGCTCCGAGGGGCCCCCTACGAGCAGTACTTC.

The count of this clonotype is one. A junction end diverges from the germline sequence, so it may reflect a read error. The V gene is TRBV4-2, the J gene TRBJ1-6, with D uncertain. Germline-derived CDR1 and CDR2 are LGHNA and YNFKEQ. This CDR3 is 20 amino acids long. The CDR3 region has the DNA TGTGCCAGCAGCCAAGATATGGTCGGGCAGTCCGGTATAAGGAATTCACCCCTCCGCTTT. This gives the protein CASSQDMVGQSGIRNSPLRF.

The chain combines TRBV5-1 with TRBJ2-2; D is uncertain. This CDR3 contains 14 residues. Per germline, CDR1 SGHRS and CDR2 YFSETQ. V lost 4 bases to trimming and J lost 1 base, with 8 bases between them. The CDR3 coding sequence is TGCGCCAGCAGCCCCGACCTGAACACCGGGGAGCTGTTTTTT. Translating it yields CASSPDLNTGELFF.

J is TRBJ2-7 and V is TRBV2; 11 bases are a match to TRBD1. This CDR3 comprises 15 residues. V dropped 5 bases and J dropped 1; count of bases not matched to a gene: 4. Germline loops: CDR1 SNHLY, CDR2 FYNNEI. The CDR3 loop is CASSSRDRGSYEQYF. The CDR3 DNA is TGTGCCAGCAGTTCCCGGGACAGGGGGTCCTACGAGCAGTACTTC.

The gene calls are TRBV2 and TRBJ2-2; 8 bases fit TRBD1. The CDR3 length is 15 residues. The V segment lost 7 bases and the J segment 6 bases; nucleotides outside the gene matches: 10. Germline V gene data show CDR1 as SNHLY and CDR2 as FYNNEI. The chain's CDR3 is CASTGPGGYPGELFF. In DNA form, the CDR3 reads TGTGCCAGCACCGGCCCAGGGGGCTATCCCGGGGAGCTGTTTTTT.

This clonotype has just a few counts. V is TRBV6-5 and J is TRBJ2-7, with TRBD2 as a possible D gene (6 bases). CDR3 length: 15 residues. Germline CDR1 is MNHEY and CDR2 is SVGAGI. Trimming shortened V by 0 bases and J by 0 bases, and 9 bases separated the two germline ends. In DNA, the CDR3 is TGTGCCAGCAGTTACTCTCGGGGGAGCTCCTACGAGCAGTACTTC. This encodes CASSYSRGSSYEQYF.

The chain joins TRBV5-5 to TRBJ2-4; 9 nucleotides match TRBD1. The CDR3 is 21 amino acids. The germline gives CDR1 SGHKS, CDR2 YYEKEE (reference sequence). Trimming took 0 bases from V and 1 from J; bases not matched to a gene: 17. The CDR3 DNA is TGTGCCAGCAGCTTGGACGGTCAAGGGGACAGGGTACTATCGGCCAAAAACATTCAGTACTTC. Protein: CASSLDGQGDRVLSAKNIQYF.